This TCR beta chain was captured in a study of OX40 agonist ivuxolimab in advanced cancers. V lost 6 bases and J 6 bases, leaving 17 bases between the germline ends. This CDR3 contains 14 residues. Looked up from germline, CDR1 is MNHEY and CDR2 is SMNVEV (reference sequence). Method: immunoSEQ multiplex PCR; TCRdb's copy keeps in-frame clones and lacks some. The sample shows tens of thousands of clones, roughly 90% of them seen only once. The sample was CD4+ or CD8+ T cells sorted from blood, taken in a trial of the OX40 agonist ivuxolimab. The chain is built from TRBV27 and TRBJ1-2; TRBD1 is a possible D gene (5 bases). This receptor was obtained from an adult with an advanced solid tumor such as melanoma, head and neck, liver or kidney cancer. The CDR3 DNA reads TGTGCCAGCAGGGGGGTCCGGCCCCTAAATGGCTACACCTTC. It yields the protein CASRGVRPLNGYTF.